This TCR beta chain was captured in a study of T-cell memory formation after mild COVID-19. Remarks on this clonotype: Its specificity is not known.

Notes on the study in general: SARS-CoV-2 specificity of second-wave clones peaking day 37 was unconfirmed.

Germline CDR1 reads MNHNY; CDR2 reads SVGAGI (reference sequence). The CDR3 consists of 17 residues. Trimming removed 0 bases at V and 5 bases at J, with 20 bases between. TCRdb re-derived calls from the 5' RACE reads in MiXCR, one entry per CDR3 protein. The sample records about 430,000 distinct CDR3 sequences, under 20% being singletons. The chain carries TRBV6-6 and TRBJ2-7; D not resolved. This receptor was obtained from a man between 18 and 29 years old who had mild COVID-19 (a few samples of this study predate the infection). Cell type and time point are not known. The sample was PBMCs or a T cell subset sorted from them (not recorded which). Here the CDR3 reads CASSYSIGSSRRNEQYF. For the CDR3, the DNA is TGTGCCAGCAGTTACTCGATTGGCTCGAGCCGCAGGAACGAGCAGTACTTC.